Listed below are T cell receptor beta chains from one sample, sequenced in a study of blood T cell repertoires in COVID-19. The assay was immunoSEQ multiplex PCR, and TCRdb's table has in-frame clones only and misses some. Seen here are about 140,000 clones, about 87% observed once, and the top ten hold 10% to 13%. Sequencing was performed on peripheral blood. The source of these receptors is a man aged 60 to 75 with active or convalescent COVID-19. Each CDR3 is given with its conserved first and last residue. A D gene is named only where the DNA matches it firmly. The size entry is marked missing in some rows and otherwise reads once, few, many or a size class.

size: -; V: TRBV27; D: TRBD2; J: TRBJ2-1; CDR3: CASATGTSGNEQFF; DNA: TGTGCCAGCGCGACCGGGACTAGCGGCAATGAGCAGTTCTTC
size: -; V: TRBV19; D: -; J: TRBJ2-7; CDR3: CASSHRRPRETYEQYF; DNA: TGTGCCAGTAGCCATAGGAGGCCGAGAGAAACCTACGAGCAGTACTTC
size: -; V: TRBV6-1; D: -; J: TRBJ1-1; CDR3: CASSEIGGWGTEAFF; DNA: TGTGCCAGCAGTGAAATCGGAGGGTGGGGAACTGAAGCTTTCTTT
size: once; V: TRBV27; D: TRBD1; J: TRBJ2-4; CDR3: CASSQGVLAKNIQYF; DNA: TGTGCCAGCAGTCAGGGGGTACTAGCCAAAAACATTCAGTACTTC
size: -; V: TRBV10-3; D: TRBD2; J: TRBJ2-1; CDR3: CATLAGGLSNEQFF; DNA: TGTGCCACCCTAGCGGGGGGCCTTTCCAATGAGCAGTTCTTC
size: -; V: TRBV6-5; D: TRBD1; J: TRBJ1-2; CDR3: CASSSWTGTDYGYTF; DNA: TGTGCCAGCAGTTCTTGGACAGGGACGGACTATGGCTACACCTTC
size: -; V: TRBV28; D: -; J: TRBJ1-2; CDR3: CASTDTSYGYTF; DNA: TGTGCCAGCACGGACACCTCCTATGGCTACACCTTC
size: -; V: TRBV5-1; D: TRBD1; J: TRBJ1-4; CDR3: CASSYRGDNEKLFF; DNA: TGCGCCAGCAGCTACAGGGGTGATAATGAAAAACTGTTTTTT
size: -; V: TRBV6-5; D: -; J: TRBJ1-6; CDR3: CASSYARGSNSPLHF; DNA: TGTGCCAGCAGTTACGCGAGAGGGAGTAATTCACCCCTCCACTTT
size: -; V: TRBV5-3; D: -; J: TRBJ1-1; CDR3: CARSLDAGANTEAFF; DNA: TGTGCCAGAAGCTTGGATGCGGGAGCGAACACTGAAGCTTTCTTT
size: -; V: TRBV10-3; D: -; J: TRBJ1-6; CDR3: CAIQGRNYNSPLHF; DNA: TGTGCCATACAGGGACGAAACTATAATTCACCCCTCCACTTT
size: -; V: TRBV6-1; D: -; J: TRBJ2-7; CDR3: CASSEPGHHYEQYF; DNA: TGTGCCAGCAGTGAGCCGGGACATCACTACGAGCAGTACTTC
size: -; V: TRBV6-5; D: -; J: TRBJ1-2; CDR3: CASLRQYTNSYGYTF; DNA: TGTGCCAGCTTACGACAGTATACAAACTCCTATGGCTACACCTTC
size: -; V: TRBV6-6; D: TRBD1; J: TRBJ2-5; CDR3: CASRPQGARETQYF; DNA: TGTGCCAGCAGGCCACAGGGGGCAAGGGAGACCCAGTACTTC
size: -; V: TRBV19; D: -; J: TRBJ1-5; CDR3: CASSRTENSNQPQHF; DNA: TGTGCCAGTAGTAGGACAGAAAATAGCAATCAGCCCCAGCATTTT
size: once; V: TRBV28; D: -; J: TRBJ1-2; CDR3: CASSLGTQGFYGYTF; DNA: TGTGCCAGCAGTTTAGGGACACAGGGTTTCTATGGCTACACCTTC
size: -; V: TRBV24-1; D: TRBD1; J: TRBJ2-5; CDR3: CATRGTRGQETQYF; DNA: TGTGCCACCAGGGGGACCAGGGGGCAAGAGACCCAGTACTTC
size: -; V: TRBV28; D: -; J: TRBJ1-5; CDR3: CASSLIARNNQPQHF; DNA: TGTGCCAGCAGTTTAATCGCCAGGAACAATCAGCCCCAGCATTTT
size: -; V: TRBV19; D: -; J: TRBJ1-5; CDR3: CASTPWRDQPQPQHF; DNA: TGTGCCAGTACCCCGTGGAGGGACCAACCACAGCCCCAGCATTTT
size: -; V: TRBV2; D: -; J: TRBJ2-2; CDR3: CASEGGFRGYGELFF; DNA: TGTGCCAGCGAAGGGGGATTCCGGGGCTACGGGGAGCTGTTTTTT